These 9 T cell receptor beta chains were all obtained from the same sample, sequenced in a study of blood T cell repertoires in COVID-19. The data were produced by immunoSEQ multiplex PCR, yet TCRdb's version contains in-frame clones alone and is incomplete. The table lists some 150,000 clones, more than 80% of them singletons. Specimen: peripheral blood. The source of these receptors is a woman aged 55-69 years with active COVID-19.

The chain has TRBV9 and TRBJ2-7; a weak D match, TRBD2 (6 bases). V shed 0 bases and J shed 0 bases, with 10 bases lying between them. The CDR3 has 15 amino acids. CDR1 is SGDLS and CDR2 is YYNGEE in the germline V gene. The CDR3 DNA sequence: TGTGCCAGCAGCGTAGGGGCGGGGAGCTCCTACGAGCAGTACTTC. Translating gives CASSVGAGSSYEQYF.

The table lists this clone with a count of one. The gene calls are TRBV29-1 and TRBJ2-3, with 9 bases matching TRBD1. CDR3 length: 14 amino acids. J gave up 8 bases and V 1 base, and 7 bases lay outside the gene matches. Germline V lookup: CDR1 SQVTM, CDR2 ANQGSEA. CDR3 DNA: TGCAGCGTTGAAGGGACAGGGGCCTGGGGTACGCAGTATTTT. It yields the protein CSVEGTGAWGTQYF.

CDR3 bases: TGTGCCAGCAGTGCGGACAGCATGAACACTGAAGCTTTCTTT. The encoded protein is CASSADSMNTEAFF. This chain uses TRBV2 with TRBJ1-1, with D possibly TRBD1 on 6 matching bases. V was pared by 4 bases and J by 0 bases, with 9 bases between. CDR1 SNHLY and CDR2 FYNNEI come from the germline V gene. The CDR3 totals 14 residues.

The rearrangement joins TRBV24-1 to TRBJ2-1; maybe TRBD2 (6 bases). Per germline, CDR1 KGHDR and CDR2 SFDVKD. This CDR3 contains 14 residues. The V end lost 2 bases, the J end lost 6 bases, and 10 bases lay between the germline ends. The CDR3 region has the DNA TGTGCCACCAGTGATTGGGGGAGGCCCAATGAGCAGTTCTTC. Protein: CATSDWGRPNEQFF.

The DNA of the CDR3 is TGTGCCAGCAGCCCGGGACATACAATGAACACTGAAGCTTTCTTT. Translation: CASSPGHTMNTEAFF. The genes are TRBV5-8 and TRBJ1-1, with D perhaps matching TRBD1 (6 bases). This CDR3 has 15 amino acids. Between the trimmed V and J ends, which lost 4 bases and 0 bases, there was a span of 13 bases. Looked up from germline, CDR1 is SGHTS and CDR2 is YDEGEE.

The rearrangement links TRBV2 to TRBJ1-3; D gene uncertain. Germline V gene lookup returns CDR1 SNHLY and CDR2 FYNNEI. V lost 8 bases to trimming and J lost 0 bases, with 14 bases between them. The CDR3 spans 15 residues. CDR3 sequence reads: CASCLTMNSGNTIYF. DNA of the CDR3: TGTGCCAGCTGCCTCACAATGAACTCTGGAAACACCATATATTTT.

The J gene is TRBJ2-7, the V gene TRBV5-8; 7 bases fit TRBD1. J gave up 2 bases and V 4 bases, and 6 bases lay outside the gene matches. The germline V gene has CDR1 SGHTS and CDR2 YDEGEE. The CDR3 length is 14 residues. CDR3 sequence reads: CASSIGQDTYEQYF. The CDR3 region has the DNA TGTGCCAGCAGCATAGGACAGGACACCTACGAGCAGTACTTC. Combining the CDR3 with reference TRBV5-8 and TRBJ2-7 gives the whole variable domain EAGVTQSPTHLIKTRGQQATLRCSPISGHTSVYWYQQALGLGLQFLLWYDEGEERNRGNFPPRFSGRQFPNYSSELNVNALELEDSALYLCASSIGQDTYEQYFGPGTRLTVT.

The chain employs TRBV18 and TRBJ1-1; TRBD1 agrees at 7 bases. Germline V gives CDR1 KGHSH, CDR2 LQKENI. The CDR3 extends over 15 amino acids. After removal of 4 bases from V and 3 bases from J, the junction contained 8 bases not matched to a gene. The chain's CDR3 is CASSRTGHGDTEAFF. Here the CDR3 DNA reads TGTGCCAGCTCACGGACAGGACATGGGGACACTGAAGCTTTCTTT.

The chain uses TRBV7-2 and TRBJ2-1; 8 bases align to TRBD2. The CDR3 consists of 14 residues. Per germline, CDR1 SGHTA and CDR2 FQGNSA. V lost 5 bases and J lost 7; bases outside the gene matches: 7. The CDR3 DNA follows: TGTGCCAGCAGCCCTCGGACTAGCTTGAATGAGCAGTTCTTC. Translating it yields CASSPRTSLNEQFF. The entire variable domain, with the rest obtained from reference TRBV7-2 and TRBJ2-1, is as follows: GAGVSQSPSNKVTEKGKDVELRCDPISGHTALYWYRQSLGQGLEFLIYFQGNSAPDKSGLPSDRFSAERTGGSVSTLTIQRTQQEDSAVYLCASSPRTSLNEQFFGPGTRLTVL.